The 5 T cell receptor beta chains listed next were all sequenced from one sample in a study of patients and donors after allogeneic stem cell transplantation. TCRdb redid the calling of the RT-PCR reads with MiXCR, one entry per CDR3 protein. The top ten hold more than 9% of the sample, which has 200,000 to 250,000 distinct CDR3 sequences, 11% to 15% seen once. The source material was blood, either unsorted or a sorted T cell fraction (not recorded which). All receptors come from a human donor who was either an allogeneic HSCT recipient or a stem cell or donor lymphocyte infusion donor (not recorded which). It is not recorded whose cells these are; they may come from a transplant donor.

Many counts were recorded for this clonotype. This chain uses TRBV5-1 with TRBJ2-7; 7 nucleotides agree with TRBD2. The CDR3 runs 15 residues. Looked up from germline, CDR1 is SGHRS and CDR2 is YFSETQ. V gave up 1 base and J gave up 5 bases; unmatched junction bases: 9. The CDR3 is CASSLRVGGRNEQYF. CDR3 nucleotides: TGCGCCAGCAGCTTGAGGGTCGGGGGGAGAAACGAGCAGTACTTC.

This clonotype was counted between two and nine times. This chain joins TRBV7-8 and TRBJ2-5; TRBD2 matches 9 bases. CDR1 is SGHVS, CDR2 FQNEAQ, per germline. Trimming removed 0 bases from V and 5 bases from J; junction bases left unmatched: 4. The CDR3 consists of 15 residues. This CDR3 reads CASSLAAGGRETQYF. As DNA, the CDR3 is TGTGCCAGCAGCTTAGCGGCGGGGGGGCGGGAGACCCAGTACTTC.

This clonotype was found many times. This chain links TRBV2 with TRBJ1-4; D unclear. V was shortened by 8 bases and J by 5 bases, with 15 bases between the two germline ends. Germline V gene sequence: CDR1 SNHLY, CDR2 FYNNEI. The CDR3 runs 14 residues. The CDR3 nucleotides read TGTGCCAGCTTAGCAGAATGGGCAAATGAAAAACTGTTTTTT. Translating gives CASLAEWANEKLFF.

The CDR3 is CASSLEFGQKGNEQFF. In DNA form, the CDR3 reads TGTGCCAGCAGTTTAGAATTCGGACAGAAAGGAAATGAGCAGTTCTTC. The chain joins TRBV12-3 or TRBV12-4 to TRBJ2-1, with a weak D call TRBD1 (6 bases). Trimming cost V 1 base and J 7 bases, with 17 bases left between them. CDR3 length: 16 amino acids.

This clonotype was seen ten or more times. The rearrangement links TRBV12-3 or TRBV12-4 to TRBJ2-2; 9 nucleotides line up with TRBD1. V shed 7 bases, J shed 7 bases, and the junction held 10 bases outside the gene matches. The CDR3 has 15 residues. The CDR3 nucleotides are TGTGCCAGCAACAAGGACAGGGGAGATATCGGGGAGCTGTTTTTT. The encoded protein is CASNKDRGDIGELFF.